This is a list of T cell receptor beta chains from one sample in a study of molecular identifiers for immune sequencing clone quantification. TCRdb passed the PCR reads through MiXCR, listing each CDR3 protein once. The profile shows more than 450,000 distinct CDR3 sequences, about 22% of them singletons. The material sequenced was naive CD8+ T cells from blood, with Jurkat cell RNA spiked in. These receptors came from a human donor in good health. Some libraries in this study had Jurkat cell RNA spiked in. CDR3s include the opening cysteine and the closing phenylalanine or tryptophan. A D gene is named only where the DNA matches it firmly. A row's size may be missing; if present it is once, few, many or a size class.

j_call	clone_size	d_call	v_call	cdr3_nt	cdr3_aa
TRBJ2-7	.	TRBD1	TRBV20-1	TGCAGTGCCAGGGACAGGGGCGCTTACGAGCAGTACTTC	CSARDRGAYEQYF
TRBJ2-7	.	.	TRBV9	TGTGCCAGCAGCGTAGACGGGGGGCGCTTTTACGAGCAGTACTTC	CASSVDGGRFYEQYF
TRBJ1-2	.	TRBD1	TRBV28	TGTGCCAGCAGTTGGACAGGGGAGTCCTATAACTATGGCTACACCTTC	CASSWTGESYNYGYTF
TRBJ2-7	many	TRBD2	TRBV11-2	TGTGCCAGCAGCTCCATTAGCGGGACGGAGCAGTACTTC	CASSSISGTEQYF
TRBJ2-7	.	.	TRBV11-2	TGTGCCAGCAGCTTAGGGATGGGGCTTTCCTACGAGCAGTACTTC	CASSLGMGLSYEQYF
TRBJ2-7	few	TRBD2	TRBV14	TGTGCCAGCAGCCAAGGAGGGACTAGCGGTTCCTACGAGCAGTACTTC	CASSQGGTSGSYEQYF
TRBJ2-3	many	.	TRBV9	TGTGCCAGCAGCGTGGACCAAATCACAGATACGCAGTATTTT	CASSVDQITDTQYF
TRBJ2-7	many	TRBD1	TRBV29-1	TGCAGCGCCCGGGACAGGGGATTGAGGGAGCAGTACTTC	CSARDRGLREQYF
TRBJ2-5	many	TRBD1	TRBV5-1	TGCGCCAGCAGCCGTACCGGACAGGGGAGCGCGGAGACCCAGTACTTC	CASSRTGQGSAETQYF
TRBJ2-5	.	.	TRBV3-1	TGTGCCAGCAGCCAGATAGCGGACCAAGAGACCCAGTACTTC	CASSQIADQETQYF
TRBJ2-3	few	TRBD1	TRBV7-9	TGTGCCAGCTCAAGTCCAAAGGACAGGTTAACAGATACGCAGTATTTT	CASSSPKDRLTDTQYF
TRBJ1-4	many	.	TRBV12-3/TRBV12-4	TGTGCCAGCAGTTTAAGGCAGGGGTATGAAAAACTGTTTTTT	CASSLRQGYEKLFF
TRBJ2-4	many	.	TRBV5-6	TGTGCCAGCAGCTTGGGGCTAGTGTCGGCCAAAAACATTCAGTACTTC	CASSLGLVSAKNIQYF
TRBJ2-7	few	TRBD1	TRBV5-1	TGCGCCAGCAGCCCGAGTCCGGGACAGGGGGCCAACGAGCAGTACTTC	CASSPSPGQGANEQYF
TRBJ2-5	many	.	TRBV14	TGTGCCAGCAGCCAAGCCGGGACCACTTCGGAGACCCAGTACTTC	CASSQAGTTSETQYF
TRBJ2-3	many	TRBD2	TRBV9	TGTGCCAGCAGCGTAGATGCGGGAGGCCCCACAGATACGCAGTATTTT	CASSVDAGGPTDTQYF
TRBJ2-7	.	TRBD2	TRBV10-3	TGTGCCATCAGTGTGTCTAGCGGGAGCCACGAGCAGTACTTC	CAISVSSGSHEQYF
TRBJ2-5	many	TRBD2	TRBV5-1	TGCGCCAGCAGCCCCGAAGCGGGGGAACAAGAGACCCAGTACTTC	CASSPEAGEQETQYF
TRBJ2-7	.	TRBD1	TRBV10-3	TGTGCCACGGAACCGGGACAGGGATATCTCTACGAGCAGTACTTC	CATEPGQGYLYEQYF
TRBJ2-7	many	.	TRBV6-2/TRBV6-3	TGTGCCAGCAGTTACCCGAACGTAGGGTACTCCTACGAGCAGTACTTC	CASSYPNVGYSYEQYF
TRBJ1-5	many	.	TRBV19	TGTGCCAGTAGTAATTTGTGGGAGATCAATCAGCCCCAGCATTTT	CASSNLWEINQPQHF
TRBJ2-7	.	.	TRBV20-1	TGCAGTGCTAGAGAGTCCTACGTCGAGCAGTACTTC	CSARESYVEQYF
TRBJ2-5	many	.	TRBV28	TGTGCCACGATAGGGCGGCAAGAGACCCAGTACTTC	CATIGRQETQYF
TRBJ1-1	many	.	TRBV4-1	TGCGCCAGCAGCCCCAGGGGTGACACTGAAGCTTTCTTT	CASSPRGDTEAFF
TRBJ1-1	.	.	TRBV10-2	TGCGCCAGCAGCGACTCAGGGGTAACTGAAGCTTTCTTT	CASSDSGVTEAFF
TRBJ2-1	.	.	TRBV19	TGTGCCAGTAGTATAGGTAGCTCAGTCTACAATGAGCAGTTCTTC	CASSIGSSVYNEQFF
TRBJ1-2	few	.	TRBV7-2	TGTGCCAGCAGCCTTATAACACGGGGGTCTGGCTACACCTTC	CASSLITRGSGYTF
TRBJ1-1	few	.	TRBV9	TGTGCCAGCAGCGGAGGGGCCACTGTGCCGAACACTGAAGCTTTCTTT	CASSGGATVPNTEAFF
TRBJ1-1	few	.	TRBV28	TGTGCCAGCAGTTTACGGGGGGCGGTGGAAGCTTTCTTT	CASSLRGAVEAFF
TRBJ1-5	many	.	TRBV6-6	TGTGCCAGCAGTTCAATCCGAGTAAATCAGCCCCAGCATTTT	CASSSIRVNQPQHF
TRBJ1-5	many	.	TRBV27	TGTGCCAGCAGCCCTGTGGGGGACTATCAGCCCCAGCATTTT	CASSPVGDYQPQHF
TRBJ2-7	few	.	TRBV5-6	TGTGCCAGCAGCTTGGACGACCTGGAGCAGTACTTC	CASSLDDLEQYF
TRBJ2-3	few	.	TRBV10-3	TGTGCCATCAGTGTGAGAGAACGGACAAGCACAGATACGCAGTATTTT	CAISVRERTSTDTQYF
TRBJ2-1	.	TRBD2	TRBV7-9	TGTGCCAGCATCTCGCGGGAGGGCCTGCACAATGAGCAGTTCTTC	CASISREGLHNEQFF
TRBJ2-1	.	TRBD2	TRBV30	TGTGCCTGCCAAGGACTAGCGGGAAGATACAATGAGCAGTTCTTC	CACQGLAGRYNEQFF
TRBJ1-3	.	.	TRBV9	TGTGCCAGCAGCGTAGGAGGGGGTGTTAGAGACACCATATATTTT	CASSVGGGVRDTIYF
TRBJ1-4	many	TRBD1	TRBV12-3/TRBV12-4	TGTGCCAGCAGTTCGGGACAGGAAAATGAAAAACTGTTTTTT	CASSSGQENEKLFF
TRBJ2-7	many	.	TRBV5-4	TGTGCCAGCAGCGCTCAGGGTTACGAGCAGTACTTC	CASSAQGYEQYF
TRBJ1-4	.	.	TRBV7-2	TGTGCCAGCAGCCTACCAGGTTCTAATGAAAAACTGTTTTTT	CASSLPGSNEKLFF
TRBJ2-3	.	TRBD2	TRBV6-5	TGTGCCAGCAGTTACTATACTAGCGGAACCAGCCCAGATACGCAGTATTTT	CASSYYTSGTSPDTQYF
TRBJ2-1	few	.	TRBV19	TGTGCCAGTAGTATCCAGCGGAATGAGCAGTTCTTC	CASSIQRNEQFF
TRBJ2-5	few	.	TRBV7-9	TGTGCCAGCAGCTTTTTGGAACCCCAAGAGACCCAGTACTTC	CASSFLEPQETQYF
TRBJ2-1	few	.	TRBV11-3	TGTGCCAGCAGCAATCAGTTAGGGACTGGCCTCAATGAGCAGTTCTTC	CASSNQLGTGLNEQFF
TRBJ2-5	few	TRBD1	TRBV27	TGTGCCAGCAGTAACACCCCGACAGGGCTTGAGACCCAGTACTTC	CASSNTPTGLETQYF
TRBJ1-5	many	.	TRBV20-1	TGCAGTGCCCGGAACCGAGAGGGGTATAGCAATCAGCCCCAGCATTTT	CSARNREGYSNQPQHF
TRBJ2-5	.	TRBD1	TRBV6-5	TGTGCCAGCAGTTACGACGAAGGGACAGGGGGTCGTGAGACCCAGTACTTC	CASSYDEGTGGRETQYF
TRBJ2-1	.	TRBD2	TRBV10-1	TGCGCCAGCAGTGAGTCGGCACTAGCGGGAAGAACTAACAATGAGCAGTTCTTC	CASSESALAGRTNNEQFF
TRBJ2-6	many	.	TRBV30	TGTGCCTGGAGTGTGGGATCTGGGGCCAACGTCCTGACTTTC	CAWSVGSGANVLTF
TRBJ2-4	many	.	TRBV2	TGTGCCAGCAGTGGAGAGGAGAACATTCAGTACTTC	CASSGEENIQYF
TRBJ2-4	few	TRBD2	TRBV12-3/TRBV12-4	TGTGCCAGCAGTCCGTTCCTAATAGGAGGGGAGGGAGCCAAAAACATTCAGTACTTC	CASSPFLIGGEGAKNIQYF
TRBJ2-3	many	.	TRBV6-5	TGTGCCAGCAGTTACCGATTACCCAGGGGCCCAGATACGCAGTATTTT	CASSYRLPRGPDTQYF
TRBJ2-3	.	.	TRBV11-2	TGTGCCAGCAGCTTAGCGCAACCCCTAAGCACAGATACGCAGTATTTT	CASSLAQPLSTDTQYF
TRBJ1-1	many	.	TRBV6-6	TGTGCCAGCAGTCGACACCCAAACACTGAAGCTTTCTTT	CASSRHPNTEAFF
TRBJ2-3	many	.	TRBV14	TGTGCCAGCAGCCAAGTAGGTCGGGAATGGAGAGATACGCAGTATTTT	CASSQVGREWRDTQYF
TRBJ2-3	many	TRBD1	TRBV9	TGTGCCAGCAGAGAAACGGCCGGGACAGGAGGCACAGATACGCAGTATTTT	CASRETAGTGGTDTQYF